Below are 5 T cell receptor beta chains sequenced from a single sample in a study of blood T cell repertoires in COVID-19. The assay was immunoSEQ multiplex PCR, and TCRdb's table has in-frame clones only and misses some. The profile shows around 60,000 clones, around 86% of them singletons. The sequencing sample was made of peripheral blood. The receptors come from a woman aged 80 or over with active or convalescent COVID-19.

The V and J genes are TRBV5-1 and TRBJ2-3; D is possibly TRBD2 (5 bases). Trimming left V 3 bases short and J 3 bases short, with 8 bases between. CDR3 length: 13 amino acids. Looked up from germline, CDR1 is SGHRS and CDR2 is YFSETQ. This chain's CDR3 is CASSSGDTDTQYF. CDR3 DNA: TGCGCCAGCAGCTCCGGGGATACAGATACGCAGTATTTT.

The chain combines TRBV11-1 with TRBJ2-3, with no clear D. Per germline, CDR1 SGHAT and CDR2 FQDESV (reference sequence). This CDR3 is 16 amino acids long. V lost 1 base to trimming and J lost 3 bases, with 14 bases between them. DNA of the CDR3: TGTGCCAGCAGCTTAGGCCAGTTGGCAGGAACAGATACGCAGTATTTT. It translates to CASSLGQLAGTDTQYF.

The chain recombines TRBV2 with TRBJ2-3; D might be TRBD2 (6 bases). CDR1 and CDR2 from the germline V gene are SNHLY and FYNNEI. The CDR3 consists of 11 residues. Trimming removed 5 bases from V and 6 bases from J, with 6 bases in between. In DNA, the CDR3 is TGTGCCAGCAGTCGGGGGGATACGCAGTATTTT. Encoded protein: CASSRGDTQYF.

The chain links TRBV5-1 to TRBJ2-1; D remains ambiguous. The V end was cut by 1 base, the J end by 3 bases, with 5 bases between. This CDR3 contains 13 residues. CDR1 and CDR2 (germline): SGHRS, YFSETQ. The CDR3 nucleotides read TGCGCCAGCAGCTTGTTAGACTACAATGAGCAGTTCTTC. Encoded protein: CASSLLDYNEQFF.

The chain is built from TRBV5-4 and TRBJ1-2; D uncertain. CDR3 length equals 14 residues. CDR1 SGHNT and CDR2 YYREEE come from the germline V gene (reference sequence). The V end lost 1 base, the J end lost 3 bases, and 10 bases lay between the germline ends. CDR3 residues: CASSLFTEHYGYTF. The DNA for the CDR3 is TGTGCCAGCAGCTTGTTCACAGAGCACTATGGCTACACCTTC. Full variable domain (rest looked up from reference TRBV5-4 and TRBJ1-2): ETGVTQSPTHLIKTRGQQVTLRCSSQSGHNTVSWYQQALGQGPQFIFQYYREEENGRGNFPPRFSGLQFPNYSSELNVNALELDDSALYLCASSLFTEHYGYTFGSGTRLTVV.